These 9 T cell receptor beta chains came from one sample sequenced in a study of OX40 agonist ivuxolimab in advanced cancers. This table comes from immunoSEQ multiplex PCR, and its TCRdb copy is limited to in-frame clones, with some not included. The repertoire consists of 40,000 to 50,000 clones, with around 88% occurring once and the leading ten covering 9% to 13%. Sequenced material: CD4+ or CD8+ T cells sorted from blood, taken in a trial of the OX40 agonist ivuxolimab. Receptors originate from an adult with an advanced solid tumor such as melanoma, head and neck, liver or kidney cancer.

The rearrangement joins TRBV7-6 to TRBJ2-3, with D unresolved. In germline, CDR1 is SGHVS, CDR2 FNYEAQ. V was cut by 7 bases and J by 6 bases, with 14 bases left in between. This CDR3 contains 13 residues. CDR3 DNA: TGTGCCAGCACCTCCGGCGCAGAGGATACGCAGTATTTT. Protein product: CASTSGAEDTQYF.

The chain couples TRBV7-9 to TRBJ1-2, with TRBD1 as a possible D gene (5 bases). Deletions cut 7 bases from V and 5 bases from J, with 23 bases between. The CDR3 has 16 amino acids. CDR1 and CDR2 from the germline V gene are SEHNR and FQNEAQ (reference sequence). The CDR3 sequence is CASTNPGTGSGYGYTF. CDR3 in DNA: TGTGCCAGCACCAACCCAGGGACGGGATCGGGTTATGGCTACACCTTC.

This clone appeared once. The chain joins TRBV6-5 to TRBJ2-1; D uncertain. Germline V gene lookup returns CDR1 MNHEY and CDR2 SVGAGI. V lost 2 bases and J lost 9, with 11 bases in between. The CDR3 has 13 residues. This CDR3 is CASSYNLISEQFF. CDR3 nucleotides: TGTGCCAGCAGTTACAACTTAATTAGTGAGCAGTTCTTC.

This chain connects TRBV7-9 to TRBJ2-7; D assignment may be TRBD1 or TRBD2 (5 bases each). The CDR3 length is 15 residues. The V end lost 5 bases, the J end lost 4 bases, and 18 bases lay between the germline ends. The V gene's germline CDR1 is SEHNR and CDR2 FQNEAQ (reference sequence). This CDR3 is CASSTQLGGHYEQYF. In DNA, the CDR3 is TGTGCCAGCAGCACCCAACTTGGGGGTCATTACGAGCAGTACTTC.

This chain links TRBV19 with TRBJ1-2; 7 bases match TRBD1. This CDR3 is 18 amino acids long. The germline gives CDR1 LNHDA, CDR2 SQIVND (reference sequence). V was pared by 6 bases and J by 4 bases, with 20 bases of the junction left unmatched. The CDR3 bases are TGTGCCAGTAGAACCACCGGGACAGAATTCCCCGGGATCTATGGCTACACCTTC. Its protein is CASRTTGTEFPGIYGYTF.

The chain uses TRBV15 and TRBJ1-1; D uncertain. V lost 0 bases to trimming and J lost 7 bases, with 9 bases between them. This CDR3 is built from 13 residues. In germline, CDR1 is LNHNV, CDR2 YYDKDF (reference sequence). In DNA form, the CDR3 reads TGTGCCACCAGCAGAGATATAGGCGGTGAAGCTTTCTTT. Protein product: CATSRDIGGEAFF. Using reference TRBV15 and TRBJ1-1 for the parts outside the CDR3, the full variable domain is DAMVIQNPRYQVTQFGKPVTLSCSQTLNHNVMYWYQQKSSQAPKLLFHYYDKDFNNEADTPDNFQSRRPNTSFCFLDIRSPGLGDTAMYLCATSRDIGGEAFFGQGTRLTVV.

This chain joins TRBV9 and TRBJ2-1; 10 bases fit TRBD1. CDR3 length: 18 amino acids. Per germline, CDR1 SGDLS and CDR2 YYNGEE. Trimming cost V 1 base and J 7 bases; bases outside gene matches: 14. The CDR3 sequence is CASSVTLGSPDRGNEQFF. The CDR3 DNA reads TGTGCCAGCAGCGTAACCCTAGGTAGTCCGGACAGGGGGAATGAGCAGTTCTTC.

The CDR3 spells CASGTGAREQYF. In nucleotides, the CDR3 is TGTGCCTCTGGGACAGGGGCGCGGGAGCAGTACTTC. The genes are TRBV15 and TRBJ2-7; TRBD1 aligns across 10 bases. The J segment lost 7 bases and the V segment lost 11 bases, leaving 8 bases of the junction unmatched. There are 12 residues in the CDR3. Germline CDR1 LNHNV, CDR2 YYDKDF (reference sequence). Full variable domain (rest looked up from reference TRBV15 and TRBJ2-7): DAMVIQNPRYQVTQFGKPVTLSCSQTLNHNVMYWYQQKSSQAPKLLFHYYDKDFNNEADTPDNFQSRRPNTSFCFLDIRSPGLGDTAMYLCASGTGAREQYFGPGTRLTVT.

V gene TRBV10-2 combines with J gene TRBJ1-5; no reliable D call. The CDR3 totals 14 residues. Germline assignment: CDR1 WSHSY and CDR2 SAAADI. V shed 4 bases and J shed 4 bases, with 11 bases lying between them. The DNA for the CDR3 is TGCGCCAGCAGTGTTGCTTGGGGTAATCAGCCCCAGCATTTT. Translation gives CASSVAWGNQPQHF.